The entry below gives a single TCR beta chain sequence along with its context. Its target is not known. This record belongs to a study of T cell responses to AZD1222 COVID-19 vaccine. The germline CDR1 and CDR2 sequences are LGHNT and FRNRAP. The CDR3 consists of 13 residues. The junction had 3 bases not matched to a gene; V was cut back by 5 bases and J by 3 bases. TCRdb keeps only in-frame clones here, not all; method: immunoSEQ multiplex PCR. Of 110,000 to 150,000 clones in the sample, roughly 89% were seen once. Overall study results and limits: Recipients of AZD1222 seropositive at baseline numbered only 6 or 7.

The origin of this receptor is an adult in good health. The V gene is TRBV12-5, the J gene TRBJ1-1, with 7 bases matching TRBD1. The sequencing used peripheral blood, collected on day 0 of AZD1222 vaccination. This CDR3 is CASGPGGYTEAFF. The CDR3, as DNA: TGTGCTAGTGGTCCAGGGGGATACACTGAAGCTTTCTTT.